The rows below give T cell receptor beta chains drawn from one sample of a study of control samples from healthy donors and cancer patients. The assay was immunoSEQ multiplex PCR, and TCRdb's table has in-frame clones only and misses some. The data hold around 170,000 clones, with approximately 92% observed a single time. What was sequenced was blood. These receptors originate from a man aged 30 to 45 in good health. Both conserved end residues are part of each CDR3.

>TRBV3-1/TRBV3-2
CASSQVRPMGDTQYF
>TRBV7-6
CASSLALTGVSEQYF
>TRBV28
CASRTESAAQHF
>TRBV6-2/TRBV6-3
CASSGDPWGNQPQHF
>TRBV6-2/TRBV6-3
CASSDGPANYGYTF
>TRBV28
CASSLSQGGDIQYF
>TRBV5-6
CASSPVTGFGNTEAFF
>TRBV11-2
CASSLDRDQPQHF
>TRBV11-2
CASSLVGSYEQYF
>TRBV4-1
CASSPTGSQRDSPLHF
>TRBV10-3
CATAPPTGDGQPQHF
>TRBV7-9
CASSLDRGSTGNTIYF
>TRBV14
CASSQEGLQETQYF
>TRBV5-4
CASSSDSKDTQYF
>TRBV24-1
CATSDGRGGNIQYF
>TRBV5-1
CASSLEGRESPLHF
>TRBV12-3/TRBV12-4
CASSLGPMQYF
>TRBV30
CAWMRPGNGGETQYF
>TRBV3-1/TRBV3-2
CASSQGNYGYTF
>TRBV6-5
CASTLRAPVPEQFF
>TRBV28
CASSLRYGYTF
>TRBV19
CASSIEWTGFTDTQYF